This T cell receptor (beta chain) was captured in a study of T cell responses to AZD1222 COVID-19 vaccine. Libraries were prepared by immunoSEQ multiplex PCR; TCRdb keeps only in-frame clonotypes and omits some of them. Of around 100,000 clones listed, around 87% were seen once; the top ten hold approximately 10%. The CDR3 length is 15 residues. Germline V gives CDR1 SNHLY, CDR2 FYNNEI. Trimming at V came to 6 bases and at J to 5 bases, leaving 10 bases not matched to a gene. Material: peripheral blood, obtained 28 days after the second AZD1222 dose. The V and J genes are TRBV2 and TRBJ1-5; 7 nucleotides match TRBD1. This TCR came from an adult who received the AZD1222 COVID-19 vaccine. The CDR3 bases are TGTGCCAGCAGGAAGTGGCAGGGGGATGATCAGCCCCAGCATTTT. It specifies CASRKWQGDDQPQHF. Based on the CDR3 plus reference TRBV2 and TRBJ1-5, the full variable domain is EPEVTQTPSHQVTQMGQEVILRCVPISNHLYFYWYRQILGQKVEFLVSFYNNEISEKSEIFDDQFSVERPDGSNFTLKIRSTKLEDSAMYFCASRKWQGDDQPQHFGDGTRLSIL.